This T cell receptor beta chain was found in a study of blood T cell repertoires in COVID-19. Some clones are missing from TCRdb's copy, which holds only in-frame ones; the method was immunoSEQ multiplex PCR. The sample has about 240,000 clones, approximately 86% seen once. Sample: peripheral blood. The clonotype was recovered from a woman between 65 and 79 years old with active or convalescent COVID-19.

The CDR3 loop is CASSAPGTGGSGNTIYF. CDR3 in DNA: TGTGCCAGCAGCGCCCCCGGGACAGGGGGTTCTGGAAACACCATATATTTT. The V gene is TRBV9, the J gene TRBJ1-3; 11 bases fit TRBD1. V gave up 3 bases and J gave up 1 base; unmatched junction bases: 6. The CDR3 length is 17 residues. Germline CDR1 is SGDLS and CDR2 is YYNGEE.